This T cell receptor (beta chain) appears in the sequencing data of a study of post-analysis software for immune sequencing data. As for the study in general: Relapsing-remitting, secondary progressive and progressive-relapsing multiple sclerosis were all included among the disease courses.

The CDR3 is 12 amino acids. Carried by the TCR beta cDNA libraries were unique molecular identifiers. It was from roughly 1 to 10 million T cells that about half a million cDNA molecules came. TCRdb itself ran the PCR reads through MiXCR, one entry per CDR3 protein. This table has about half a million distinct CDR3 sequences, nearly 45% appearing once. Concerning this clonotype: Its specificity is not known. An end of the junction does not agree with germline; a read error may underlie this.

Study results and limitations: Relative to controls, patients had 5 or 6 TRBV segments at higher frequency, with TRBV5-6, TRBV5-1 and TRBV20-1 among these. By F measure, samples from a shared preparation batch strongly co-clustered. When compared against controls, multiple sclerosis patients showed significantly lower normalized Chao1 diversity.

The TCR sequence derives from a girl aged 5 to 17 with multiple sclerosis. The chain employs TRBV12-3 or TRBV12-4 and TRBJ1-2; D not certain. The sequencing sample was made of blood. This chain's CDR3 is CASSLTTEGSTF. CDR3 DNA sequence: TGTGCCAGCAGCCTAACTACAGAGGGCTCCACCTTC.